A selection of T cell receptor beta chains follows, all from one sample in a study of cytomegalovirus exposure and HLA in healthy donors. Sequencing was performed with immunoSEQ multiplex PCR; in TCRdb, only in-frame clones are kept and a portion is missing. The sample has roughly 250,000 clones, 75% to 90% seen once. The sample taken for sequencing was PBMCs. Receptors originate from a girl aged 2 to 10 in good health and CMV-seronegative. The CDR3 runs from the conserved cysteine through the conserved F or W. Each record gives: clone size, J gene, V gene, D gene, CDR3 protein, CDR3 DNA. D genes are given only for firm matches. The listing skips clone size in some rows; elsewhere it reads once, few, many or a size class.

clone_size: NA
j_call: TRBJ1-1
v_call: TRBV18
d_call: TRBD1
cdr3_aa: CASSPTGAGEAFF
cdr3_nt: TGTGCCAGCTCACCAACAGGGGCGGGCGAAGCTTTCTTT

clone_size: NA
j_call: TRBJ2-4
v_call: TRBV5-1
d_call: TRBD1
cdr3_aa: CASSLKGTGDRNIQYF
cdr3_nt: TGCGCCAGCAGCTTGAAGGGGACAGGTGATCGAAACATTCAGTACTTC

clone_size: NA
j_call: TRBJ1-4
v_call: TRBV2
d_call: NA
cdr3_aa: CASSKSRASEKLFF
cdr3_nt: TGTGCCAGCAGCAAGAGCAGGGCGAGTGAAAAACTGTTTTTT

clone_size: NA
j_call: TRBJ1-2
v_call: TRBV30
d_call: NA
cdr3_aa: CAWSRWRVNYGYTF
cdr3_nt: TGTGCCTGGAGTAGGTGGAGGGTTAACTATGGCTACACCTTC

clone_size: NA
j_call: TRBJ2-1
v_call: TRBV5-1
d_call: TRBD1
cdr3_aa: CASSLDRGGNEQFF
cdr3_nt: TGCGCCAGCAGCTTAGACAGGGGCGGCAATGAGCAGTTCTTC

clone_size: few
j_call: TRBJ1-1
v_call: TRBV28
d_call: NA
cdr3_aa: CASSSGVTNTEAFF
cdr3_nt: TGTGCCAGCAGTTCAGGGGTTACGAACACTGAAGCTTTCTTT

clone_size: NA
j_call: TRBJ2-3
v_call: TRBV9
d_call: TRBD1
cdr3_aa: CASSGRDRGRSPTDTQYF
cdr3_nt: TGTGCCAGCAGCGGCCGGGACAGGGGGCGTTCACCCACAGATACGCAGTATTTT

clone_size: NA
j_call: TRBJ2-5
v_call: TRBV6-4
d_call: NA
cdr3_aa: CARPETRHYQETQYF
cdr3_nt: TGTGCCAGACCCGAAACTCGACACTACCAAGAGACCCAGTACTTC

clone_size: NA
j_call: TRBJ2-1
v_call: TRBV5-5
d_call: NA
cdr3_aa: CASWAGLWNEQFF
cdr3_nt: TGTGCCAGCTGGGCAGGGCTTTGGAATGAGCAGTTCTTC

clone_size: NA
j_call: TRBJ1-2
v_call: TRBV4-1
d_call: NA
cdr3_aa: CASSHVIDGDNYGYTF
cdr3_nt: TGCGCCAGCAGCCACGTAATAGACGGGGATAACTATGGCTACACCTTC

clone_size: NA
j_call: TRBJ1-5
v_call: TRBV5-1
d_call: NA
cdr3_aa: CASGRRLDNQPQHF
cdr3_nt: TGCGCCAGCGGCCGGAGGCTCGACAATCAGCCCCAGCATTTT

clone_size: NA
j_call: TRBJ1-3
v_call: TRBV15
d_call: TRBD1
cdr3_aa: CATSRDLGQGGGNTIYF
cdr3_nt: TGCGCCACCAGCAGAGACTTGGGACAGGGAGGAGGGAACACCATATATTTT

clone_size: NA
j_call: TRBJ2-1
v_call: TRBV27
d_call: TRBD1
cdr3_aa: CASSLPDRGNEQFF
cdr3_nt: TGTGCCAGCAGTTTACCGGACAGGGGCAATGAGCAGTTCTTC

clone_size: NA
j_call: TRBJ1-1
v_call: TRBV6-1
d_call: NA
cdr3_aa: CASSVAGVNTEAFF
cdr3_nt: TGTGCCAGCAGTGTGGCAGGGGTGAACACTGAAGCTTTCTTT

clone_size: NA
j_call: TRBJ2-7
v_call: TRBV7-9
d_call: NA
cdr3_aa: CASSFPQLSPGRSYEQYF
cdr3_nt: TGTGCCAGCAGCTTTCCCCAGCTTAGTCCAGGGAGGTCCTACGAGCAGTACTTC

clone_size: NA
j_call: TRBJ2-3
v_call: TRBV9
d_call: TRBD2
cdr3_aa: CASSVSGSTDTQYF
cdr3_nt: TGTGCCAGCAGCGTTAGCGGGAGCACAGATACGCAGTATTTT

clone_size: few
j_call: TRBJ2-7
v_call: TRBV7-8
d_call: TRBD2
cdr3_aa: CASSTRVGTSSRSSYEQYF
cdr3_nt: TGTGCCAGCAGCACCCGTGTCGGGACTAGCTCCCGAAGCTCCTACGAGCAGTACTTC

clone_size: NA
j_call: TRBJ2-5
v_call: TRBV27
d_call: NA
cdr3_aa: CASSPKTPQGRETQYF
cdr3_nt: TGTGCCAGCAGCCCTAAAACCCCGCAGGGGCGGGAGACCCAGTACTTC

clone_size: NA
j_call: TRBJ2-1
v_call: TRBV28
d_call: NA
cdr3_aa: CASSFAGSYNEQFF
cdr3_nt: TGTGCCAGCAGTTTTGCGGGCTCCTACAATGAGCAGTTCTTC

clone_size: NA
j_call: TRBJ2-7
v_call: TRBV6-4
d_call: TRBD1
cdr3_aa: CASSGRGQGLDEQYF
cdr3_nt: TGTGCCAGCAGTGGCCGGGGACAGGGATTGGACGAGCAGTACTTC

clone_size: NA
j_call: TRBJ2-3
v_call: TRBV5-1
d_call: TRBD2
cdr3_aa: CASTQLAGGPSTDTQYF
cdr3_nt: TGCGCCAGCACCCAACTAGCGGGGGGGCCTAGCACAGATACGCAGTATTTT

clone_size: NA
j_call: TRBJ2-7
v_call: TRBV2
d_call: TRBD2
cdr3_aa: CASSPGSGRDIIEQYF
cdr3_nt: TGTGCCAGCAGTCCTGGTAGCGGGAGGGACATCATCGAGCAGTACTTC

clone_size: NA
j_call: TRBJ1-3
v_call: TRBV7-9
d_call: NA
cdr3_aa: CASSLNLVREGGNTIYF
cdr3_nt: TGTGCCAGCAGCTTAAATCTCGTCAGGGAAGGAGGAAACACCATATATTTT

clone_size: NA
j_call: TRBJ2-1
v_call: TRBV25-1
d_call: NA
cdr3_aa: CASSASAGIRDEQFF
cdr3_nt: TGTGCCAGCAGTGCGTCGGCGGGAATTCGTGATGAGCAGTTCTTC

clone_size: NA
j_call: TRBJ1-2
v_call: TRBV9
d_call: NA
cdr3_aa: CASSSGGNGYTF
cdr3_nt: TGTGCCAGCAGCTCGGGGGGAAATGGCTACACCTTC

clone_size: NA
j_call: TRBJ2-1
v_call: TRBV4-1
d_call: NA
cdr3_aa: CASSPRSDYNEQFF
cdr3_nt: TGCGCCAGCAGCCCTCGGAGCGACTACAATGAGCAGTTCTTC

clone_size: NA
j_call: TRBJ1-1
v_call: TRBV7-2
d_call: NA
cdr3_aa: CASSWNEGNWAFF
cdr3_nt: TGTGCCAGCAGCTGGAACGAGGGAAATTGGGCTTTCTTT

clone_size: NA
j_call: TRBJ2-1
v_call: TRBV7-3
d_call: TRBD1
cdr3_aa: CASSLRPDRDRDDEQFF
cdr3_nt: TGTGCCAGCAGCTTAAGGCCGGACCGGGACAGGGATGATGAGCAGTTCTTC

clone_size: NA
j_call: TRBJ2-1
v_call: TRBV9
d_call: NA
cdr3_aa: CASSVAIPSPPLGEQFF
cdr3_nt: TGTGCCAGCAGCGTAGCTATTCCTAGCCCCCCATTGGGGGAGCAGTTCTTC

clone_size: NA
j_call: TRBJ1-1
v_call: TRBV6-6
d_call: TRBD1
cdr3_aa: CASSYGTGLAEAFF
cdr3_nt: TGTGCCAGCAGTTACGGGACAGGGCTGGCTGAAGCTTTCTTT

clone_size: NA
j_call: TRBJ1-2
v_call: TRBV6-5
d_call: TRBD1
cdr3_aa: CASSYGTGGADGYTF
cdr3_nt: TGTGCCAGCAGTTACGGCACAGGGGGCGCGGATGGCTACACCTTC

clone_size: NA
j_call: TRBJ1-1
v_call: TRBV6-5
d_call: NA
cdr3_aa: CASSYSAGPNTEAFF
cdr3_nt: TGTGCCAGCAGTTACTCGGCAGGGCCGAACACTGAAGCTTTCTTT